Each of the 10 T cell receptor beta chains below was sequenced from the same sample in a study of blood T cell repertoires in COVID-19. The assay was immunoSEQ multiplex PCR, and TCRdb's table has in-frame clones only and misses some. The table records about 120,000 clones, around 80% of them present only once. Material: peripheral blood. The receptors stem from a man in his 70s with active or convalescent COVID-19.

The gene calls are TRBV7-3 and TRBJ2-7, with TRBD1 as a possible D gene (6 bases). The CDR3 consists of 15 residues. V dropped 0 bases and J dropped 1 base, with 10 bases sitting between them. Per the germline V gene, CDR1 is SGHTA and CDR2 is FQGTGA. The CDR3 DNA sequence: TGTGCCAGCAGCTTAACCAGGGACACATCCTACGAGCAGTACTTC. Translated: CASSLTRDTSYEQYF.

The CDR3 loop is CASSQDLSGTVHTDTQYF. CDR3 bases: TGTGCCAGCAGCCAAGATCTTTCTGGGACAGTTCACACAGATACGCAGTATTTT. The chain has TRBV4-2 and TRBJ2-3; 7 positions match TRBD1. The CDR3 is 18 residues long. The V segment lost 0 bases and the J segment 2 bases; nucleotides outside the gene matches: 11. From germline, CDR1 is LGHNA and CDR2 YNFKEQ.

V and J are TRBV10-3 and TRBJ1-5; TRBD1 might be the D (5 bases). The CDR3 sequence is 14 residues long. Germline assignment: CDR1 ENHRY and CDR2 SYGVKD. Trimming took off 3 bases at V and 6 bases at J, with 12 bases between the two ends. This chain's CDR3 is CAISDKGIGQPQHF. CDR3 DNA sequence: TGTGCCATCAGTGACAAGGGGATCGGTCAGCCCCAGCATTTT.

The J gene is TRBJ2-7, the V gene TRBV6-2 or TRBV6-3, with 9 bases fitting TRBD1. The CDR3 loop spans 15 amino acids. CDR1 and CDR2 (germline): MNHEY, SVGEGT. With 1 base clipped from V and 2 bases from J, the junction kept 3 bases outside the gene matches. CDR3 residues: CASSYYRDRAYEQYF. DNA for the CDR3: TGTGCCAGCAGTTACTATAGGGACAGGGCCTACGAGCAGTACTTC.

This clone was detected a few times. The chain is built from TRBV15 and TRBJ1-4; possible D gene TRBD1, 5 bases. This CDR3 contains 15 residues. Looked up from germline, CDR1 is LNHNV and CDR2 is YYDKDF (reference sequence). V lost 0 bases and J lost 2, with 7 bases in between. The CDR3 DNA reads TGTGCCACCAGCAGAGATAAGGGGACTAATGAAAAACTGTTTTTT. Its translation: CATSRDKGTNEKLFF.

This chain links TRBV21-1 with TRBJ1-2; the tabulated D call, TRBD1, remains unverified against the DNA. TRBV21-1 is flagged as a pseudogene. The CDR3 extends over 20 amino acids. The CDR3 DNA is TGTGCCAGCAGCAAAGGTGGGACAGGGACCAACTACCGGGGGGACTATGGCTACACCTTC. As protein: CASSKGGTGTNYRGDYGYTF.

The chain has TRBV3-1 (or the pseudogene TRBV3-2) and TRBJ2-1; no clear D gene. Trimming stripped 0 bases from V and 8 bases from J, with 11 bases between. Germline lookup yields CDR1 LGHDT and CDR2 YNNKEL (reference sequence). The CDR3 consists of 14 residues. The CDR3 protein is CASSQEALSYEQFF. The DNA of the CDR3 is TGTGCCAGCAGCCAAGAGGCCCTCTCGTATGAGCAGTTCTTC.

The chain joins TRBV28 to TRBJ2-2; no firm D call. Germline V gene lookup returns CDR1 MDHEN and CDR2 SYDVKM. This CDR3 is 12 amino acids long. Trimming stripped 7 bases from V and 0 bases from J, with 3 bases between. The CDR3 coding sequence is TGTGCCAGCACCTCGAACACCGGGGAGCTGTTTTTT. It specifies CASTSNTGELFF.

The rearrangement uses TRBV5-4 and TRBJ2-4; 7 bases agree with TRBD2. The germline V gene encodes CDR1 SGHNT and CDR2 YYREEE (reference sequence). The CDR3 consists of 15 residues. The V gene end was trimmed by 3 bases and the J gene end by 5 bases; junction bases not matched to a gene: 8. Written as DNA, the CDR3 is TGTGCCAGCAGCTACGCGCCTGGGGGGGAAAACATTCAGTACTTC. Translating gives CASSYAPGGENIQYF.

The chain couples TRBV6-4 to TRBJ2-7; D possibly corresponds to TRBD1 (6 bases). Germline CDR1 MRHNA, CDR2 SNTAGT. This CDR3 is 12 amino acids long. V lost 9 bases and J lost 2, with 11 bases in between. The CDR3 here is CARGAATYEQYF. CDR3 bases: TGTGCCAGGGGGGCAGCGACCTACGAGCAGTACTTC.